These T cell receptor beta chains were read from a single sample in a study of T cell responses to AZD1222 COVID-19 vaccine. Profiled with immunoSEQ multiplex PCR; TCRdb holds only in-frame clones, not every one. The sample holds 95,000 to 130,000 clones, 90% to 95% seen once. Sequencing was performed on peripheral blood, taken on day 0 of AZD1222 vaccination. All receptors come from an adult in good health. CDR3s include the opening cysteine and the closing phenylalanine or tryptophan. Fields, in order: V gene, clone size, D gene, J gene, CDR3 protein, CDR3 DNA. A D gene is named only where the DNA matches it firmly. Clone size appears in some rows only: once, few, many, or a class for an expanded clone.

v_gene: TRBV5-5
abundance: -
d_gene: -
j_gene: TRBJ1-6
CDR3aa: CASSGRGRDINSPLHF
CDR3nt: TGTGCCAGCTCCGGTCGGGGTCGGGACATTAATTCACCCCTCCACTTT

v_gene: TRBV7-9
abundance: -
d_gene: -
j_gene: TRBJ1-1
CDR3aa: CASSLSNTEAFF
CDR3nt: TGTGCCAGCAGCTTAAGTAACACTGAAGCTTTCTTT

v_gene: TRBV7-3
abundance: -
d_gene: -
j_gene: TRBJ2-1
CDR3aa: CASSLRGGGNEQFF
CDR3nt: TGTGCCAGCAGCTTAAGGGGAGGCGGGAATGAGCAGTTCTTC

v_gene: TRBV9
abundance: -
d_gene: -
j_gene: TRBJ2-1
CDR3aa: CASSGGTFYNEQFF
CDR3nt: TGTGCCAGCAGCGGGGGGACTTTCTACAATGAGCAGTTCTTC

v_gene: TRBV5-1
abundance: -
d_gene: TRBD1
j_gene: TRBJ2-3
CDR3aa: CASSIGQGPFSSTDTQYF
CDR3nt: TGCGCCAGCAGCATAGGACAGGGACCCTTCTCGAGCACAGATACGCAGTATTTT

v_gene: TRBV28
abundance: -
d_gene: -
j_gene: TRBJ1-2
CDR3aa: CASSSLSANYGYTF
CDR3nt: TGTGCCAGCAGTTCCCTTTCAGCTAACTATGGCTACACCTTC

v_gene: TRBV5-1
abundance: -
d_gene: TRBD1
j_gene: TRBJ1-4
CDR3aa: CASSPDRGWEKLFF
CDR3nt: TGCGCCAGCAGCCCGGACAGGGGTTGGGAAAAACTGTTTTTT

v_gene: TRBV28
abundance: -
d_gene: -
j_gene: TRBJ1-5
CDR3aa: CASSLLTGAPNQPQHF
CDR3nt: TGTGCCAGCAGTTTATTAACGGGGGCGCCCAATCAGCCCCAGCATTTT

v_gene: TRBV4-1
abundance: -
d_gene: -
j_gene: TRBJ1-2
CDR3aa: CASSQVPTLGGSDSYTF
CDR3nt: TGCGCCAGCAGCCAAGTCCCCACCCTCGGGGGTTCGGATAGCTACACCTTC

v_gene: TRBV11-2
abundance: few
d_gene: -
j_gene: TRBJ1-1
CDR3aa: CASSLVPNTEAFF
CDR3nt: TGTGCCAGCAGCTTAGTACCCAACACTGAAGCTTTCTTT

v_gene: TRBV5-4
abundance: -
d_gene: TRBD1
j_gene: TRBJ1-2
CDR3aa: CASSPGQGGYGYTF
CDR3nt: TGTGCCAGCAGCCCGGGACAGGGAGGTTATGGCTACACCTTC

v_gene: TRBV4-1
abundance: -
d_gene: TRBD2
j_gene: TRBJ2-1
CDR3aa: CASSQGGLSRSYNEQFF
CDR3nt: TGCGCCAGCAGCCAGGGGGGACTATCCCGCTCCTACAATGAGCAGTTCTTC

v_gene: TRBV9
abundance: -
d_gene: -
j_gene: TRBJ1-2
CDR3aa: CASSVGQTNYGYTF
CDR3nt: TGTGCCAGCAGCGTAGGGCAGACTAACTATGGCTACACCTTC

v_gene: TRBV6-1
abundance: -
d_gene: -
j_gene: TRBJ1-4
CDR3aa: CASSERFLAATNEKLFF
CDR3nt: -

v_gene: TRBV12-2
abundance: -
d_gene: -
j_gene: TRBJ1-6
CDR3aa: CASRLSPNSYNSPLHF
CDR3nt: TGTGCAAGTCGCTTAAGTCCCAACTCCTATAATTCACCCCTCCACTTT

v_gene: TRBV19
abundance: -
d_gene: -
j_gene: TRBJ1-6
CDR3aa: CASRPGDGYNSPLHF
CDR3nt: TGTGCCAGTAGGCCCGGAGACGGCTATAATTCACCCCTCCACTTT

v_gene: TRBV5-1
abundance: once
d_gene: TRBD2
j_gene: TRBJ2-7
CDR3aa: CASSSFTSGDYEQYF
CDR3nt: TGCGCCAGCAGCTCCTTTACTAGCGGGGACTACGAGCAGTACTTC

v_gene: TRBV3-1/TRBV3-2
abundance: -
d_gene: -
j_gene: TRBJ2-1
CDR3aa: CASSQIGASYNEQFF
CDR3nt: TGTGCCAGCAGCCAAATCGGAGCGTCTTACAATGAGCAGTTCTTC

v_gene: TRBV5-1
abundance: -
d_gene: -
j_gene: TRBJ2-1
CDR3aa: CASSAPGLYNEQFF
CDR3nt: TGCGCCAGCTCCGCTCCCGGACTGTACAATGAGCAGTTCTTC

v_gene: TRBV18
abundance: -
d_gene: TRBD2
j_gene: TRBJ2-2
CDR3aa: CASFMVRLAGSGELFF
CDR3nt: TGTGCCAGCTTCATGGTTCGGCTAGCGGGATCCGGGGAGCTGTTTTTT

v_gene: TRBV10-3
abundance: -
d_gene: -
j_gene: TRBJ2-1
CDR3aa: CAAGGSNNEQFF
CDR3nt: TGTGCCGCCGGGGGATCAAATAATGAGCAGTTCTTC

v_gene: TRBV18
abundance: -
d_gene: -
j_gene: TRBJ1-5
CDR3aa: CASSPQGSQPQHF
CDR3nt: TGTGCCAGCTCTCCGCAGGGGAGTCAGCCCCAGCATTTT

v_gene: TRBV4-1
abundance: -
d_gene: TRBD2
j_gene: TRBJ2-7
CDR3aa: CASSQVLTSGSYEQYF
CDR3nt: TGCGCCAGCAGCCAAGTATTAACTAGCGGGAGTTACGAGCAGTACTTC

v_gene: TRBV28
abundance: -
d_gene: -
j_gene: TRBJ2-2
CDR3aa: CASSLGGAGELFF
CDR3nt: TGTGCCAGCAGTTTGGGGGGAGCCGGGGAGCTGTTTTTT

v_gene: TRBV7-9
abundance: -
d_gene: -
j_gene: TRBJ1-1
CDR3aa: CASSRPGPREAFF
CDR3nt: TGTGCCAGCAGCCGCCCGGGCCCTAGGGAAGCTTTCTTT

v_gene: TRBV18
abundance: -
d_gene: -
j_gene: TRBJ2-5
CDR3aa: CASSPVQETQYF
CDR3nt: TGTGCCAGCTCTCCAGTACAAGAGACCCAGTACTTC

v_gene: TRBV29-1
abundance: -
d_gene: TRBD2
j_gene: TRBJ2-7
CDR3aa: CSVEETSGRSYEQYF
CDR3nt: TGCAGCGTTGAAGAAACTAGCGGGAGGTCCTACGAGCAGTACTTC

v_gene: TRBV29-1
abundance: -
d_gene: TRBD2
j_gene: TRBJ2-1
CDR3aa: CSVDGRDLAGGPYEQFF
CDR3nt: TGCAGCGTTGATGGGAGGGATCTAGCGGGAGGTCCCTATGAGCAGTTCTTC

v_gene: TRBV19
abundance: -
d_gene: -
j_gene: TRBJ1-2
CDR3aa: CASSEGVIGYTF
CDR3nt: TGTGCCAGTAGTGAGGGGGTGATCGGCTACACCTTC

v_gene: TRBV19
abundance: -
d_gene: -
j_gene: TRBJ2-1
CDR3aa: CASSLRRDTNPFF
CDR3nt: TGTGCCAGTAGTCTGCGACGGGACACTAATCCGTTCTTC

v_gene: TRBV18
abundance: -
d_gene: TRBD2
j_gene: TRBJ2-7
CDR3aa: CASSPSGISYEQYF
CDR3nt: TGTGCCAGCTCCCCTAGCGGGATTTCCTACGAGCAGTACTTC

v_gene: TRBV19
abundance: -
d_gene: TRBD1
j_gene: TRBJ1-2
CDR3aa: CASSIRAQGFYGYTF
CDR3nt: TGTGCCAGTAGTATACGAGCACAGGGGTTCTATGGCTACACCTTC

v_gene: TRBV7-9
abundance: -
d_gene: TRBD2
j_gene: TRBJ2-1
CDR3aa: CASTIILAGDNEQFF
CDR3nt: TGTGCCAGCACCATCATTCTAGCGGGGGACAATGAGCAGTTCTTC

v_gene: TRBV20-1
abundance: -
d_gene: -
j_gene: TRBJ1-5
CDR3aa: CSASNARDSDSNQPQHF
CDR3nt: TGCAGTGCTAGTAATGCCCGGGACTCTGATAGCAATCAGCCCCAGCATTTT

v_gene: TRBV27
abundance: -
d_gene: -
j_gene: TRBJ1-1
CDR3aa: CASSFTPGWKNTEAFF
CDR3nt: TGTGCCAGCAGTTTTACCCCTGGGTGGAAAAACACTGAAGCTTTCTTT

v_gene: TRBV28
abundance: once
d_gene: -
j_gene: TRBJ1-1
CDR3aa: CASKRLGVRTEAFF
CDR3nt: TGTGCCAGCAAGAGGTTAGGGGTCCGCACTGAAGCTTTCTTT

v_gene: TRBV18
abundance: -
d_gene: -
j_gene: TRBJ2-1
CDR3aa: CASSPLVRGLNEQFF
CDR3nt: TGTGCCAGCTCACCTCTAGTCCGGGGCCTCAATGAGCAGTTCTTC

v_gene: TRBV10-1
abundance: once
d_gene: TRBD1
j_gene: TRBJ1-2
CDR3aa: CAFLRDRGPRSGYTF
CDR3nt: TGCGCCTTCCTAAGGGACAGGGGGCCCCGGAGTGGCTACACCTTC

v_gene: TRBV6-2/TRBV6-3
abundance: -
d_gene: -
j_gene: TRBJ1-5
CDR3aa: CASSPLSNQPQHF
CDR3nt: TGTGCCAGCAGTCCCCTCAGCAATCAGCCCCAGCATTTT

v_gene: TRBV19
abundance: -
d_gene: -
j_gene: TRBJ1-5
CDR3aa: CASSIAGNQPQHF
CDR3nt: TGTGCCAGTAGTATCGCGGGTAATCAGCCCCAGCATTTT

v_gene: TRBV6-5
abundance: -
d_gene: TRBD1
j_gene: TRBJ1-2
CDR3aa: CASTGTGIANYGYTF
CDR3nt: TGTGCCAGCACGGGGACAGGGATTGCTAACTATGGCTACACCTTC

v_gene: TRBV28
abundance: -
d_gene: -
j_gene: TRBJ1-5
CDR3aa: CASMSLGLFGNQPQHF
CDR3nt: TGTGCCAGCATGTCTTTGGGGCTATTCGGGAATCAGCCCCAGCATTTT

v_gene: TRBV5-4
abundance: -
d_gene: -
j_gene: TRBJ2-5
CDR3aa: CASSPRDFQETQYF
CDR3nt: TGTGCCAGCAGCCCCAGGGACTTCCAAGAGACCCAGTACTTC

v_gene: TRBV2
abundance: -
d_gene: -
j_gene: TRBJ1-1
CDR3aa: CASSGTELNTEAFF
CDR3nt: TGTGCCAGCAGTGGAACAGAGCTGAACACTGAAGCTTTCTTT

v_gene: TRBV11-2
abundance: once
d_gene: -
j_gene: TRBJ1-1
CDR3aa: CASSTKEYRVGGTEAFF
CDR3nt: TGTGCCAGCAGCACCAAGGAGTACAGGGTAGGTGGCACTGAAGCTTTCTTT

v_gene: TRBV15
abundance: -
d_gene: -
j_gene: TRBJ1-4
CDR3aa: CATRRDRSSNEKLFF
CDR3nt: TGTGCCACCAGAAGAGATCGCAGTTCTAATGAAAAACTGTTTTTT

v_gene: TRBV10-2
abundance: -
d_gene: -
j_gene: TRBJ2-7
CDR3aa: CASSELGLSKYEQYF
CDR3nt: TGCGCCAGCAGTGAGTTGGGGTTAAGTAAGTACGAGCAGTACTTC

v_gene: TRBV29-1
abundance: -
d_gene: TRBD1
j_gene: TRBJ2-1
CDR3aa: CSVVPDRGNEQFF
CDR3nt: TGCAGCGTTGTACCGGACAGGGGCAATGAGCAGTTCTTC

v_gene: TRBV2
abundance: once
d_gene: TRBD1
j_gene: TRBJ1-5
CDR3aa: CASSVDRDAIQPQHF
CDR3nt: TGTGCCAGCAGTGTCGACAGGGATGCGATTCAGCCCCAGCATTTT

v_gene: TRBV29-1
abundance: -
d_gene: TRBD1
j_gene: TRBJ1-1
CDR3aa: CSVDRGQGAFAEAFF
CDR3nt: TGCAGCGTTGATAGGGGACAGGGGGCTTTCGCTGAAGCTTTCTTT

v_gene: TRBV6-6
abundance: -
d_gene: TRBD1
j_gene: TRBJ1-4
CDR3aa: CASSSQQGIKKLFF
CDR3nt: TGTGCCAGCAGTTCCCAACAGGGGATTAAAAAACTGTTTTTT

v_gene: TRBV29-1
abundance: -
d_gene: TRBD1
j_gene: TRBJ1-6
CDR3aa: CSVGTGLDNSPLHF
CDR3nt: TGCAGCGTAGGGACAGGGCTTGATAATTCACCCCTCCACTTT

v_gene: TRBV30
abundance: once
d_gene: TRBD2
j_gene: TRBJ2-2
CDR3aa: CAWSVGLAGAGELFF
CDR3nt: TGTGCCTGGAGTGTGGGACTAGCGGGAGCCGGGGAGCTGTTTTTT

v_gene: TRBV5-1
abundance: -
d_gene: -
j_gene: TRBJ2-3
CDR3aa: CASSLAFRPAGDTQYF
CDR3nt: TGCGCCAGCAGCTTGGCCTTTCGCCCCGCAGGAGATACGCAGTATTTT

v_gene: TRBV11-2
abundance: -
d_gene: -
j_gene: TRBJ2-1
CDR3aa: CASSLLGPDDNEQFF
CDR3nt: TGTGCCAGCAGCCTCCTCGGGCCGGATGACAATGAGCAGTTCTTC

v_gene: TRBV10-1
abundance: -
d_gene: TRBD1
j_gene: TRBJ1-2
CDR3aa: CASNPRRGLNGYTF
CDR3nt: TGCGCCAGCAACCCCCGCAGGGGGCTGAATGGCTACACCTTC